Below are 27 T cell receptor beta chains sequenced from a single sample in a study of T cells in Graves' hyperthyroidism and ophthalmopathy. It was RNA transcripts that yielded the amplified TCR beta CDR3 regions. HTBI primers were employed in a first-round RT-PCR of the TCR CDR3. A single record per CDR3 protein comes from TCRdb applying MiXCR to the multiplex PCR reads. The table lists roughly 380,000 distinct CDR3 sequences, roughly an eighth of them singletons. The sample comprised blood. Receptors originate from a woman younger than 30 with Graves' hyperthyroidism.

This clonotype was picked up many times. V gene TRBV24-1 combines with J gene TRBJ2-1; 7 bases agree with TRBD2. There are 15 residues in the CDR3. Germline V lookup: CDR1 KGHDR, CDR2 SFDVKD. V shed 3 bases, J shed 7 bases, and the junction held 8 bases outside the gene matches. Written as DNA, the CDR3 is TGTGCCACCAGTGATACCACGCTAGCGGTGAATGAGCAGTTCTTC. This sequence encodes CATSDTTLAVNEQFF.

This clonotype was seen a few times. The rearrangement joins TRBV29-1 to TRBJ2-3; possible D gene TRBD1, 6 bases. Trimming pared 7 bases from V and 3 bases from J, leaving 17 bases between. The CDR3 loop spans 14 amino acids. The germline V gene has CDR1 SQVTM and CDR2 ANQGSEA. CDR3 in DNA: TGCAGCGGGGCTCAGGGGTTAAGGACAGATACGCAGTATTTT. Its translation: CSGAQGLRTDTQYF.

In this sample, this clonotype turned up many times. This chain uses TRBV27 with TRBJ2-7, with 9 bases identical to TRBD1. The germline V gene has CDR1 MNHEY and CDR2 SMNVEV (reference sequence). V trimming: 6 bases; J trimming: 2 bases; junction bases outside the gene matches: 14. The CDR3 length is 17 residues. The DNA of the CDR3 is TGTGCCAGCAGCCCTCGCCCTCGTAGGACAGGGGCCTACGAGCAGTACTTC. Translation: CASSPRPRRTGAYEQYF.

The chain is built from TRBV7-2 and TRBJ1-2; D is unresolved. The length of the CDR3 is 13 residues. Germline lookup yields CDR1 SGHTA and CDR2 FQGNSA. The V and J ends lost 5 bases and 5 bases respectively, with 12 bases between them. As DNA, the CDR3 is TGTGCCAGCAGCCTCAGCCGGCTTTATGGCTACACCTTC. Its protein product is CASSLSRLYGYTF.

V usage is TRBV28 and J usage is TRBJ1-5; D gene unclear. With 6 bases removed from V and 4 bases from J, the gap between germline ends came to 16 bases. The germline V gene has CDR1 MDHEN and CDR2 SYDVKM. The CDR3 consists of 15 residues. In DNA form, the CDR3 reads TGTGCCAGCAGCACCCCCAGACGGACTAATCAGCCCCAGCATTTT. It is translated as CASSTPRRTNQPQHF.

This clonotype occurred many times. CDR3 DNA: TGTGCCAGCAGAACCGGACAGGGGAACTATGGCTACACCTTC. It codes for CASRTGQGNYGYTF. The chain uses TRBV28 and TRBJ1-2; TRBD1 agrees at 9 bases. Germline CDR1 is MDHEN and CDR2 is SYDVKM. This CDR3 comprises 14 residues. V gave up 6 bases and J gave up 2 bases; unmatched junction bases: 4.

This clonotype was seen repeatedly, ten times or more. The chain has TRBV7-2 and TRBJ2-7; TRBD2 agrees at 8 bases. V dropped 2 bases and J dropped 6; count of bases not matched to a gene: 9. Germline-derived CDR1 and CDR2 are SGHTA and FQGNSA. This CDR3 has 15 amino acids. The CDR3 spells CASSLSGGKGGEQYF. CDR3 coding DNA: TGTGCCAGCAGCTTATCGGGGGGGAAGGGCGGCGAGCAGTACTTC.

The chain couples TRBV7-8 to TRBJ1-5; D might be TRBD1 (5 bases). The length of the CDR3 is 14 residues. Trimming shortened V by 5 bases and J by 3 bases, and 11 bases separated the two germline ends. In germline, CDR1 is SGHVS, CDR2 FQNEAQ. The DNA for the CDR3 is TGTGCCAGCAGCCGGACATACACCAATCAGCCCCAGCATTTT. This encodes CASSRTYTNQPQHF.

The rearrangement joins TRBV6-1 to TRBJ2-3; possibly TRBD1 for D (5 bases). Germline V lookup: CDR1 MNHNS, CDR2 SASEGT. The V gene lost 5 bases and the J gene lost 1 base, with 19 bases spanning the gap. The CDR3 spans 17 residues. The CDR3 sequence is CASSYGRFRAGTDTQYF. The CDR3 DNA is TGTGCCAGCAGTTATGGGCGGTTCAGGGCCGGCACAGATACGCAGTATTTT.

At least ten counts were recorded for this clonotype. The V gene is TRBV20-1, the J gene TRBJ1-2; no definite D call. CDR1 is DFQATT and CDR2 is SNEGSKA in the germline V gene (reference sequence). V shed 0 bases and J shed 8 bases, with 16 bases lying between them. The CDR3 consists of 14 residues. The CDR3 DNA sequence: TGCAGTGCTAGAGATGAGGTTGCTATAGCCGGCTACACCTTC. Protein: CSARDEVAIAGYTF.

The chain uses TRBV15 and TRBJ1-4; a weak D match, TRBD1 (5 bases). Trimming pared 3 bases from V and 4 bases from J, leaving 12 bases between. Per germline, CDR1 LNHNV and CDR2 YYDKDF (reference sequence). CDR3 size: 15 residues. The DNA for the CDR3 is TGTGCCACCAGCAGCCTCAGGGCAATTAATGAAAAACTGTTTTTT. As protein: CATSSLRAINEKLFF.

This clonotype showed up many times. V gene TRBV3-1 combines with J gene TRBJ2-7; D remains ambiguous. Germline CDR1 reads LGHDT; CDR2 reads YNNKEL (reference sequence). Trimming removed 1 base from V and 2 bases from J, with 9 bases in between. There are 14 residues in the CDR3. CDR3 nucleotide sequence: TGTGCCAGCAGCCAAGGAGTGAGGACCTACGAGCAGTACTTC. It translates to CASSQGVRTYEQYF.

Many counts were recorded for this clonotype. This chain links TRBV6-6 with TRBJ2-7; D is undetermined. Germline loops: CDR1 MNHNY, CDR2 SVGAGI (reference sequence). The CDR3 has 14 amino acids. V lost 2 bases to trimming and J lost 3 bases, with 11 bases between them. The CDR3 region is CASSYRSKGYEQYF. CDR3 DNA: TGTGCCAGCAGTTACCGGTCCAAGGGCTACGAGCAGTACTTC.

This clonotype was counted between two and nine times. The gene calls are TRBV30 and TRBJ1-1; D is perhaps TRBD1 (5 bases). Germline V lookup: CDR1 GTSNPN, CDR2 SVGIG (reference sequence). The V end was cut by 5 bases, the J end by 3 bases, with 13 bases between. This CDR3 comprises 13 residues. The CDR3 here is CAWGGTAYTEAFF. CDR3 coding DNA: TGTGCCTGGGGCGGGACCGCGTACACTGAAGCTTTCTTT.

This clonotype was observed many times. J is TRBJ2-3 and V is TRBV7-6, with 9 bases lining up with TRBD2. This CDR3 spans 15 amino acids. V dropped 5 bases and J dropped 2; count of bases not matched to a gene: 5. Germline V gene sequence: CDR1 SGHVS, CDR2 FNYEAQ. The CDR3 DNA is TGTGCCAGCAGCGAGACTAGCGGCCTCACAGATACGCAGTATTTT. It is translated as CASSETSGLTDTQYF.

This clonotype was picked up many times. The chain links TRBV28 to TRBJ2-7; 8 bases align to TRBD1. This CDR3 has 14 amino acids. Germline CDR1 is MDHEN and CDR2 is SYDVKM. V was clipped by 1 base and J by 6 bases; unmatched bases: 5. The CDR3 loop reads CASSLYAGGVEQYF. The DNA of the CDR3 is TGTGCCAGCAGTTTATATGCAGGGGGCGTCGAGCAGTACTTC.

This clonotype has a count of ten or more. The rearrangement joins TRBV3-1 to TRBJ1-1, with 7 bases fitting TRBD1. V lost 6 bases to trimming and J lost 0 bases; unmatched junction nucleotides: 10. CDR3 size: 16 residues. Germline V gene lookup returns CDR1 LGHDT and CDR2 YNNKEL (reference sequence). In nucleotides, the CDR3 is TGTGCCAGCAGGCGGACAGGTAGATACATGAACACTGAAGCTTTCTTT. The encoded protein is CASRRTGRYMNTEAFF.

The chain is built from TRBV30 and TRBJ1-1, with D maybe TRBD1 (6 bases). Deletions cut 3 bases from V and 4 bases from J, with 15 bases between. CDR3 length: 14 amino acids. Per the germline V gene, CDR1 is GTSNPN and CDR2 is SVGIG (reference sequence). The CDR3 region has the DNA TGTGCCTGGAGGATCGGGGGCGGCGGCACTGAAGCTTTCTTT. Encoded protein: CAWRIGGGGTEAFF.

The rearrangement links TRBV2 to TRBJ2-3; a weak D match, TRBD1 (5 bases). CDR3 size: 16 residues. V shed 7 bases and J shed 0 bases, with 17 bases lying between them. The germline V gene encodes CDR1 SNHLY and CDR2 FYNNEI. The CDR3 loop reads CASTQGPPASTDTQYF. The DNA for the CDR3 is TGTGCCAGCACCCAGGGTCCCCCAGCTAGCACAGATACGCAGTATTTT. Looking up the rest from reference TRBV2 and TRBJ2-3 gives the full variable domain: EPEVTQTPSHQVTQMGQEVILRCVPISNHLYFYWYRQILGQKVEFLVSFYNNEISEKSEIFDDQFSVERPDGSNFTLKIRSTKLEDSAMYFCASTQGPPASTDTQYFGPGTRLTVL.

The V and J genes are TRBV2 and TRBJ2-7; D not resolved. CDR1 and CDR2 (germline): SNHLY, FYNNEI. Between the trimmed V and J ends, which lost 3 bases and 1 base, there was a span of 7 bases. There are 13 residues in the CDR3. The CDR3 spells CASSDHRSYEQYF. The CDR3 nucleotides are TGTGCCAGCAGTGACCATCGATCCTACGAGCAGTACTTC.

This clonotype was observed at least ten times. The chain combines TRBV4-1 with TRBJ2-5; 11 nucleotides align to TRBD2. The CDR3 contains 17 residues. The junction had 8 bases not matched to a gene; V was cut back by 1 base and J by 4 bases. Germline V gene lookup returns CDR1 MGHRA and CDR2 YSYEKL. The CDR3, as DNA: TGCGCCAGCAGCCAAGTATATAGCGGGGGGGACCGAGAGACCCAGTACTTC. As protein: CASSQVYSGGDRETQYF.

This clonotype was counted at least ten times. The J gene is TRBJ2-7, the V gene TRBV28; the D is unclear. Germline V gene lookup returns CDR1 MDHEN and CDR2 SYDVKM. Trimming cost V 6 bases and J 3 bases, with 9 bases left between them. The CDR3 contains 12 residues. Written as DNA, the CDR3 is TGTGCCAGCAGCGTTAACAACTACGAGCAGTACTTC. Residues: CASSVNNYEQYF.

The CDR3 loop reads CASSTDRRWEQYF. CDR3 coding DNA: TGTGCCAGCTCAACCGACAGACGTTGGGAGCAGTACTTC. The chain has TRBV18 and TRBJ2-7; tentative D call: TRBD1 (5 bases). The CDR3 consists of 13 residues. The germline V gene encodes CDR1 KGHSH and CDR2 LQKENI. The V end was cut by 5 bases, the J end by 7 bases, with 15 bases between.

The table lists this clonotype with many counts. J is TRBJ1-2 and V is TRBV7-8; D possibly corresponds to TRBD1 (5 bases). The CDR3 runs 15 residues. CDR1 SGHVS and CDR2 FQNEAQ come from the germline V gene. Trimming pared 5 bases from V and 3 bases from J, leaving 16 bases between. The DNA for the CDR3 is TGTGCCAGCAGCCAATTAGCAGGGTACCACTATGGCTACACCTTC. Translated: CASSQLAGYHYGYTF. Full variable domain (outside the CDR3, taken from reference TRBV7-8 and TRBJ1-2): GAGVSQSPRYKVAKRGQDVALRCDPISGHVSLFWYQQALGQGPEFLTYFQNEAQLDKSGLPSDRFFAERPEGSVSTLKIQRTQQEDSAVYLCASSQLAGYHYGYTFGSGTRLTVV.

The V call is TRBV20-1, the J call TRBJ2-2, with 13 nucleotides matching TRBD2. The V segment lost 6 bases and the J segment 3 bases; nucleotides outside the gene matches: 13. The CDR3 consists of 18 residues. Germline V gene lookup returns CDR1 DFQATT and CDR2 SNEGSKA (reference sequence). CDR3 amino acids: CSAKTGLAGMLDTGELFF. The CDR3 DNA reads TGCAGTGCCAAGACGGGACTAGCGGGAATGCTGGACACCGGGGAGCTGTTTTTT.

V usage is TRBV28 and J usage is TRBJ2-2; D is perhaps TRBD1 or TRBD2 (6 bases each). This CDR3 has 13 residues. Germline-derived CDR1 and CDR2 are MDHEN and SYDVKM. The CDR3 DNA follows: TGTTCCACGAGGGGGGATTGGACCGGGGAGCTGTTTTTT. Amino acid sequence: CSTRGDWTGELFF.

This chain links TRBV19 with TRBJ1-1; unclear D gene. Trimming stripped 1 base from V and 1 base from J, with 7 bases between. The CDR3 spans 14 residues. Germline V gene sequence: CDR1 LNHDA, CDR2 SQIVND (reference sequence). CDR3 nucleotide sequence: TGTGCCAGTAGTATAGGGTCCCGGAACACTGAAGCTTTCTTT. It codes for CASSIGSRNTEAFF.